This T cell receptor beta chain originates from a study of STAT5B mutations in CD4+ large granular lymphocyte leukemia. CDR3 size: 16 residues. CDR1 and CDR2 (germline): SGHVS, FQNEAQ. The V end lost 1 base, the J end lost 0 bases, and 11 bases lay between the germline ends. Sequencing was performed with immunoSEQ multiplex PCR; in TCRdb, only in-frame clones are kept and a portion is missing. Found here are about 4,600 clones, around 77% of them singletons; the top ten hold 8.2%. This chain links TRBV7-8 with TRBJ2-3, with D maybe TRBD2 (6 bases). This receptor was taken from an older man with CD4+ T-cell large granular lymphocyte leukemia. The sequenced material came from PBMCs. Written as DNA, the CDR3 is TGTGCCAGCAGCTTAGTTTCGGGAGCTAGCACAGATACGCAGTATTTT. Protein: CASSLVSGASTDTQYF.